The rows below give T cell receptor beta chains drawn from one sample of a study of T-cell reconstitution after alpha-beta-depleted transplantation in children. TCRdb ran MiXCR on the PCR reads and lists one entry per CDR3 protein. The data hold more than 60,000 distinct CDR3 sequences, with 5.5% to 7.5% observed a single time. Sequenced material: PBMCs from the stem cell graft donor, taken from the stem cell graft. All receptors derive from a human donor who donated a stem cell graft to a child with acute lymphoblastic leukemia. The CDR3 runs from the conserved cysteine through the conserved F or W. A D gene is named only where the DNA matches it firmly. Some rows mark clone size as missing; the rest say once, few, many or name a class of expanded clone.

>TRBV3-1|TRBD2|TRBJ2-7|many
TGTGCCAGCAGCCTCGGGACTAGCGGGAACCCGAGCTCCTACGAGCAGTACTTC
CASSLGTSGNPSSYEQYF
>TRBV12-3/TRBV12-4|NA|TRBJ2-7|few
TGTGCCAGCAGTTACCTAGCGACCTACGAGCAGTACTTC
CASSYLATYEQYF
>TRBV10-3|NA|TRBJ1-1|many
TGTGCCATCAGTGGGGTGAACACTGAAGCTTTCTTT
CAISGVNTEAFF
>TRBV4-2|TRBD2|TRBJ2-1|many
TGTGCCAGCAGCCAAGAGACCGGGGGGAACAACAATGAGCAGTTCTTC
CASSQETGGNNNEQFF
>TRBV5-1|NA|TRBJ2-3|many
TGCGCCAGCAGCTTGGTTCCTGGGGCCGACACAGATACGCAGTATTTT
CASSLVPGADTDTQYF
>TRBV27|NA|TRBJ1-2|many
TGTGCCAGCAGTTTCTTAGGGGCCAACTATGGCTACACCTTC
CASSFLGANYGYTF
>TRBV7-2|NA|TRBJ2-5|many
TGTGCCAGCAGCTTAGTGAGGGGTCGGGAGACCCAGTACTTC
CASSLVRGRETQYF
>TRBV5-1|NA|TRBJ2-7|many
TGCGCCAGCAGCTTGATTTCCTCCTCCTACGAGCAGTACTTC
CASSLISSSYEQYF
>TRBV28|TRBD1|TRBJ2-7|NA
TGTGCCAGCAGGGGATCAGGGGGAAGGTACGAGCAGTACTTC
CASRGSGGRYEQYF
>TRBV7-9|NA|TRBJ2-7|many
TGTGCCAGCAGCCCGGGACCTTACGAGCAGTACTTC
CASSPGPYEQYF
>TRBV5-1|NA|TRBJ2-3|many
TGCGCCAGCAGCCCCATGGACCTGGATACGCAGTATTTT
CASSPMDLDTQYF
>TRBV7-9|TRBD1|TRBJ1-1|many
TGTGCCACCCCTGTTCCGGGACAGACTGAAGCTTTCTTT
CATPVPGQTEAFF
>TRBV12-3/TRBV12-4|TRBD1|TRBJ1-2|many
TGTGCCAGCAGTCCACAGGGGAACTATGGCTACACCTTC
CASSPQGNYGYTF
>TRBV29-1|TRBD2|TRBJ2-1|few
TGCAGCGTTGAGGGTAGCGGGACTCTCAATGAGCAGTTCTTC
CSVEGSGTLNEQFF
>TRBV9|NA|TRBJ2-1|NA
TGTGCCAGCAGCGTAGATGGGGGATTGTCCTACAATGAGCAGTTCTTC
CASSVDGGLSYNEQFF
>TRBV6-5|NA|TRBJ2-2|NA
TGTGCCAGCAGTTACTCCCAGTTCGGTCCGAACACCGGGGAGCTGTTTTTT
CASSYSQFGPNTGELFF
>TRBV7-6|TRBD1|TRBJ2-4|many
TGTGCCAGCAGCTTAGCGGACAGGATGGACATTCAGTACTTC
CASSLADRMDIQYF
>TRBV27|NA|TRBJ1-1|few
TGTGCCAGCAGAGTTTGGGGACGACAGAACACTGAAGCTTTCTTT
CASRVWGRQNTEAFF
>TRBV2|TRBD2|TRBJ2-3|many
TGTGCCAGCCGGAGACTAGCGGGGGGCGGTGGAGATACGCAGTATTTT
CASRRLAGGGGDTQYF
>TRBV4-2|TRBD2|TRBJ2-1|many
TGTGCCAGCAGCCAAGCAGCGGGACGGGGGTACAATGAGCAGTTCTTC
CASSQAAGRGYNEQFF
>TRBV28|NA|TRBJ1-1|many
TGTGCCAGCACCTATACAGGGTCGAACACTGAAGCTTTCTTT
CASTYTGSNTEAFF
>TRBV19|TRBD1|TRBJ1-1|many
TGTGCCAGTAAGGACAGGGTGAACACTGAAGCTTTCTTT
CASKDRVNTEAFF